These 20 T cell receptor beta chains were sequenced from one sample in a study of cytomegalovirus exposure and HLA in healthy donors. TCRdb's table, derived via immunoSEQ multiplex PCR, lists solely in-frame clones and lacks some. The table records roughly 200,000 clones, more than 75% of them present only once. Material for sequencing was PBMCs. Receptor source: a man aged 25-45 years in good health and CMV-seropositive.

This rearrangement joins TRBV7-3 to TRBJ1-1; the D is unclear. The CDR3 loop spans 15 amino acids. Germline V gene data show CDR1 as SGHTA and CDR2 as FQGTGA. Trimming stripped 1 base from V and 1 base from J, with 10 bases between. CDR3 amino acids: CASSLNAGGNTEAFF. DNA for the CDR3: TGTGCCAGCAGCTTAAACGCGGGTGGGAACACTGAAGCTTTCTTT.

The rearrangement links TRBV28 to TRBJ2-5, with TRBD2 identical over 13 bases. Trimming took 5 bases from V and 6 from J; bases not matched to a gene: 6. The V gene's germline CDR1 is MDHEN and CDR2 SYDVKM. The CDR3 is made up of 15 amino acids. The DNA of the CDR3 is TGTGCCAGCAGTGCTACTAGCGGGAGGGGAAAGACCCAGTACTTC. This sequence encodes CASSATSGRGKTQYF.

This chain uses TRBV4-3 with TRBJ2-7; a possible D gene is TRBD1 (6 bases). V was clipped by 0 bases and J by 2 bases, with 8 bases between them. Germline V gene lookup returns CDR1 LGHNA and CDR2 YSLEER. The CDR3 is made up of 14 amino acids. The CDR3 sequence is CASSQEYRAYEQYF. CDR3 DNA: TGCGCCAGCAGCCAAGAATACAGGGCCTACGAGCAGTACTTC.

This clone was recorded only once. The rearrangement uses TRBV7-2 and TRBJ2-1; possibly TRBD2 for D (5 bases). Germline V lookup: CDR1 SGHTA, CDR2 FQGNSA. The CDR3 loop spans 12 amino acids. V was pared by 5 bases and J by 8 bases, with 10 bases between. This CDR3 is CASSRAGYEQFF. In DNA, the CDR3 is TGTGCCAGCAGCCGGGCGGGTTATGAGCAGTTCTTC.

The chain is built from TRBV7-6 and TRBJ2-2; TRBD1 agrees at 9 bases. The CDR3 has 17 amino acids. J was trimmed by 0 bases and V by 4 bases; bases with no gene match: 6. Germline CDR1 and CDR2: SGHVS and FNYEAQ. CDR3 bases: TGTGCCAGCAGCTCCCGGACAGGGGTCGCGAACACCGGGGAGCTGTTTTTT. As protein: CASSSRTGVANTGELFF.

The chain couples TRBV4-1 to TRBJ1-1; 7 positions agree with TRBD1. The germline V gene encodes CDR1 MGHRA and CDR2 YSYEKL. V lost 4 bases and J lost 0; bases outside the gene matches: 11. This CDR3 comprises 17 residues. CDR3 region: CASSPQMTGFMNTEAFF. The DNA for the CDR3 is TGCGCCAGCAGCCCCCAAATGACAGGGTTTATGAACACTGAAGCTTTCTTT.

This chain connects TRBV25-1 to TRBJ2-1; D is undetermined. CDR3 length: 15 residues. V was trimmed by 0 bases and J by 6 bases, leaving 12 bases between them. Germline CDR1 and CDR2: MGHDK and SYGVNS. The CDR3: CASSEYPSVPNEQFF. The CDR3 DNA reads as TGTGCCAGCAGTGAATATCCTTCCGTGCCCAATGAGCAGTTCTTC.

This clone was observed a few times. The chain recombines TRBV29-1 with TRBJ2-7, with 8 bases aligning to TRBD2. This CDR3 comprises 14 residues. V dropped 6 bases and J dropped 0; count of bases not matched to a gene: 7. In germline, CDR1 is SQVTM, CDR2 ANQGSEA. CDR3 sequence: CSVYLAGSSYEQYF. The CDR3 region has the DNA TGCAGCGTCTACTTAGCGGGGAGCTCCTACGAGCAGTACTTC.

This chain uses TRBV9 with TRBJ1-5; TRBD1 matches 9 bases. The CDR3 length is 14 residues. The V and J ends lost 3 bases and 7 bases, in that order; junction bases with no gene match: 5. The V gene's germline CDR1 is SGDLS and CDR2 YYNGEE. CDR3 in DNA: TGTGCCAGCAGCGCACAGGGGGCGGACCAGCCCCAGCATTTT. This sequence encodes CASSAQGADQPQHF. Full variable domain (rest looked up from reference TRBV9 and TRBJ1-5): DSGVTQTPKHLITATGQRVTLRCSPRSGDLSVYWYQQSLDQGLQFLIQYYNGEERAKGNILERFSAQQFPDLHSELNLSSLELGDSALYFCASSAQGADQPQHFGDGTRLSIL.

The chain carries TRBV4-1 and TRBJ2-7, with a weak D call TRBD1 (6 bases). The V gene lost 4 bases and the J gene lost 3 bases, with 13 bases spanning the gap. Looked up from germline, CDR1 is MGHRA and CDR2 is YSYEKL. The CDR3 runs 14 residues. The CDR3 DNA reads TGCGCCAGCAGCCCGGGACAAGCAGTCTACGAGCAGTACTTC. Its translation is CASSPGQAVYEQYF.

The J gene is TRBJ1-2, the V gene TRBV9; D is ambiguous. V lost 0 bases and J 5 bases, leaving 14 bases between the germline ends. The germline V gene has CDR1 SGDLS and CDR2 YYNGEE. The CDR3 covers 15 residues. The DNA of the CDR3 is TGTGCCAGCAGCGTAGGAGCTGAAACGTTTTATGGCTACACCTTC. Translation gives CASSVGAETFYGYTF. Full variable domain (outside the CDR3, taken from reference TRBV9 and TRBJ1-2): DSGVTQTPKHLITATGQRVTLRCSPRSGDLSVYWYQQSLDQGLQFLIQYYNGEERAKGNILERFSAQQFPDLHSELNLSSLELGDSALYFCASSVGAETFYGYTFGSGTRLTVV.

The gene calls are TRBV9 and TRBJ2-7; TRBD1 is a possible D gene (6 bases). The CDR3 is made up of 16 amino acids. V shed 5 bases and J shed 6 bases, with 24 bases lying between them. From germline, CDR1 is SGDLS and CDR2 YYNGEE. The CDR3 protein is CASSRRTGQGWGEQYF. Here the CDR3 DNA reads TGTGCCAGCAGTCGTAGGACTGGGCAGGGGTGGGGCGAGCAGTACTTC.

The rearrangement uses TRBV11-3 and TRBJ1-2, with TRBD1 matching over 7 bases. Germline-derived CDR1 and CDR2 are SGHNT and YENEEA. The CDR3 consists of 14 residues. J was trimmed by 2 bases and V by 1 base; bases with no gene match: 1. CDR3 sequence reads: CASSLVGQNYGYTF. The CDR3 bases are TGTGCCAGCAGCTTAGTGGGACAGAACTATGGCTACACCTTC.

The chain uses TRBV27 and TRBJ1-1; TRBD1 might be the D (5 bases). CDR3 length: 13 residues. CDR1 and CDR2 from the germline V gene are MNHEY and SMNVEV (reference sequence). The V end lost 2 bases, the J end lost 6 bases, and 10 bases lay between the germline ends. The CDR3, as DNA: TGTGCCAGCAGTTTAGTTACAGGACCTGAAGCTTTCTTT. Its translation: CASSLVTGPEAFF.

The chain has TRBV5-4 and TRBJ2-1; 10 nucleotides agree with TRBD2. V lost 4 bases and J lost 8; bases outside the gene matches: 9. The V gene's germline CDR1 is SGHNT and CDR2 YYREEE (reference sequence). This CDR3 contains 15 residues. The chain's CDR3 is CASSEVAGGLDEQFF. DNA for the CDR3: TGTGCCAGCAGCGAAGTAGCGGGGGGTCTAGATGAGCAGTTCTTC.

V and J are TRBV19 and TRBJ2-7; 11 nucleotides align to TRBD2. The V gene end was trimmed by 6 bases and the J gene end by 3 bases; junction bases not matched to a gene: 7. The CDR3 totals 15 residues. Per the germline V gene, CDR1 is LNHDA and CDR2 is SQIVND (reference sequence). CDR3 in DNA: TGTGCCAGTAGCCACCCGGGACTAGCGGACTACGAGCAGTACTTC. It codes for CASSHPGLADYEQYF.

J is TRBJ1-2 and V is TRBV28; D not resolved. The CDR3 is 15 amino acids. V shed 3 bases and J shed 8 bases, with 19 bases lying between them. Germline V lookup: CDR1 MDHEN, CDR2 SYDVKM. This chain's CDR3 is CASSFAVPNVWGYTF. CDR3 in DNA: TGTGCCAGCAGTTTCGCGGTCCCCAACGTGTGGGGCTACACCTTC.

Written as DNA, the CDR3 is TGTGCCAGCAGCTTTAGGGACAGAGGGGAGACCCAGTACTTC. Amino acid sequence: CASSFRDRGETQYF. This chain joins TRBV11-2 and TRBJ2-5; TRBD1 agrees at 7 bases. Germline trimming cut 3 bases from V and 5 bases from J; bases unmatched to any gene: 6. Germline CDR1 is SGHAT and CDR2 is FQNNGV. This CDR3 has 14 amino acids.

DNA of the CDR3: TGTGCCAGCAGCCCCGCCCTCTATGAGCAGTTCTTC. It encodes CASSPALYEQFF. The V and J genes are TRBV7-2 and TRBJ2-1, with unresolved D. This CDR3 comprises 12 residues. With 5 bases removed from V and 8 bases from J, the gap between germline ends came to 10 bases. Germline CDR1 reads SGHTA; CDR2 reads FQGNSA.

The J gene is TRBJ2-2, the V gene TRBV9; D is possibly TRBD1 (6 bases). This CDR3 spans 13 amino acids. V was cut by 3 bases and J by 15 bases, with 18 bases left in between. Germline-derived CDR1 and CDR2 are SGDLS and YYNGEE. The CDR3 loop is CASSETGDTKVFF. CDR3 DNA: TGTGCCAGCAGCGAGACCGGGGACACCAAGGTGTTTTTT.